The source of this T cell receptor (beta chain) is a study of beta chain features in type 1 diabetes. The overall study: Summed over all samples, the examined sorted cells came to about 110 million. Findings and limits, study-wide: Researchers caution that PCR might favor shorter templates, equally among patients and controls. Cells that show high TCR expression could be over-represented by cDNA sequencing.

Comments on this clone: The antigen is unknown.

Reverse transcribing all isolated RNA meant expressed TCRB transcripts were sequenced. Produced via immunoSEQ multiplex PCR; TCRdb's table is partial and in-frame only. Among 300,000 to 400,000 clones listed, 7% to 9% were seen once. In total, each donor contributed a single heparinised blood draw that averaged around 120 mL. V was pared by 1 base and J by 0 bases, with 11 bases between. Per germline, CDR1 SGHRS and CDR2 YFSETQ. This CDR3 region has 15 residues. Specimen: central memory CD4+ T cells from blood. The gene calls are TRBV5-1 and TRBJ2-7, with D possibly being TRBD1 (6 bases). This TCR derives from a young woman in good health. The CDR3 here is CASSLITGSSYEQYF. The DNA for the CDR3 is TGCGCCAGCAGCTTGATCACAGGGAGCTCCTACGAGCAGTACTTC.